Below, one T cell receptor (beta chain) is given with its context. The data are from a study of blood T cell repertoires in COVID-19. Sequencing was performed with immunoSEQ multiplex PCR; in TCRdb, only in-frame clones are kept and a portion is missing. The sample records some 83,000 clones, 70% to 90% being singletons. This CDR3 comprises 14 residues. Deletions cut 4 bases from V and 1 base from J, with 8 bases between. The germline V gene has CDR1 SGHTA and CDR2 FQGNSA. The TCR comes from an older man in a cohort sampled during active COVID-19. Sequenced material: peripheral blood. V gene TRBV7-2 combines with J gene TRBJ1-3; tentative D call: TRBD1 (5 bases). In DNA form, the CDR3 reads TGTGCCAGCAGCTCGGACATATCTGGAAACACCATATATTTT. Encoded protein: CASSSDISGNTIYF.